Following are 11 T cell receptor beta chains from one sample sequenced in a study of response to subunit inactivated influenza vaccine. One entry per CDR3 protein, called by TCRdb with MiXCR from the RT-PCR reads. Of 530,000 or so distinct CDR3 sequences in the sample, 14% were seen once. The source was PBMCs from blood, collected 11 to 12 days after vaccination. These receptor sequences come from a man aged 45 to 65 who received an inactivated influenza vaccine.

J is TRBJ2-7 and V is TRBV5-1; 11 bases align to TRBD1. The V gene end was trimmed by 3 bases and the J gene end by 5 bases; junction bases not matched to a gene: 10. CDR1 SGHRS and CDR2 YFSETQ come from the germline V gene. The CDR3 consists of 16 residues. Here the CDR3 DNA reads TGCGCCAGCAGCTCGCTAAGGACAGGGGGCTTTGACGAGCAGTACTTC. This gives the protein CASSSLRTGGFDEQYF.

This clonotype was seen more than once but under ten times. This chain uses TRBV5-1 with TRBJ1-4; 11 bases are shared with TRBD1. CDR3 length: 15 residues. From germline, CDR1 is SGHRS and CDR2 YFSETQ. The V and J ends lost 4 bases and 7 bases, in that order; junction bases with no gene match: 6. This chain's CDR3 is CASSQTGTGGEKLFF. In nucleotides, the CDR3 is TGCGCCAGCAGCCAAACCGGGACAGGGGGTGAAAAACTGTTTTTT.

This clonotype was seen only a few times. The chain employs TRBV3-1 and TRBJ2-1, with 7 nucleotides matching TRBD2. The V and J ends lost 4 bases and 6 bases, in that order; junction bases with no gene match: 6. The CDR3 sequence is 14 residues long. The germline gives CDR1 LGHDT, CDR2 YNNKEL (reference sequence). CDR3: CASSPPGEGNEQFF. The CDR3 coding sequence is TGTGCCAGCAGCCCCCCCGGGGAGGGCAATGAGCAGTTCTTC.

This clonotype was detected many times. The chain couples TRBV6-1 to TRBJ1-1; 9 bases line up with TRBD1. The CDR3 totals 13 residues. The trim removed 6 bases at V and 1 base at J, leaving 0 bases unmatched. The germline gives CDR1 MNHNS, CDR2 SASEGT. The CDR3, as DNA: TGTGCCAGCAGGACAGGGGGGAACACTGAAGCTTTCTTT. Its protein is CASRTGGNTEAFF.

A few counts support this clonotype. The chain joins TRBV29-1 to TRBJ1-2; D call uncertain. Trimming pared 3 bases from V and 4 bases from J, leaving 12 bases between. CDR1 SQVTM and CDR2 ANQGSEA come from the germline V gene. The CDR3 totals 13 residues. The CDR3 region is CSVEATGGYGYTF. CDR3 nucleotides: TGCAGCGTTGAGGCGACTGGAGGCTATGGCTACACCTTC.

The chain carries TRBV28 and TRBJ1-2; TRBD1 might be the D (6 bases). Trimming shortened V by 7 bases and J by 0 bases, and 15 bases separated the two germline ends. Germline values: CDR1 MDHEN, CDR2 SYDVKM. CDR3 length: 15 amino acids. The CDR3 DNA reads TGTGCCAGCAACGGGTGGGGGCGCACTAACTATGGCTACACCTTC. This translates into CASNGWGRTNYGYTF.

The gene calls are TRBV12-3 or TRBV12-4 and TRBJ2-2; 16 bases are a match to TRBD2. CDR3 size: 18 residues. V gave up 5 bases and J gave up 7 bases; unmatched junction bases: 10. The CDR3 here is CASSPRGLAGGRGGELFF. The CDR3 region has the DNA TGTGCCAGCAGTCCCCGGGGACTAGCGGGGGGGCGAGGCGGGGAGCTGTTTTTT.

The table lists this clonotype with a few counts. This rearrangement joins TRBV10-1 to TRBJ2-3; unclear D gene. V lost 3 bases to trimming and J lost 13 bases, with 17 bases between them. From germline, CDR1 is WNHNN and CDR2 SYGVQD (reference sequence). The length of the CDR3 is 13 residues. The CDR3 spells CASSEDFGRPKYF. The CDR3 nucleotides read TGCGCCAGCAGTGAAGATTTTGGACGGCCGAAGTATTTT.

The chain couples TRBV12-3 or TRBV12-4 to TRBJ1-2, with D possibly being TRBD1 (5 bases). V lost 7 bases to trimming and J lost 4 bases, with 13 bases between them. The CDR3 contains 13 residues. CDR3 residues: CASNPGGIYGYTF. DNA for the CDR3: TGTGCCAGCAACCCCGGGGGGATCTATGGCTACACCTTC.

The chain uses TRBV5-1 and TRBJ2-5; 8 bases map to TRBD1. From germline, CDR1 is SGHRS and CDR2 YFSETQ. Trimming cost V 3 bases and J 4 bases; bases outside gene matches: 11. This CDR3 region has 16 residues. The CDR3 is CASSYRPPGGSETQYF. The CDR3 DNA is TGCGCCAGCAGCTACAGACCTCCAGGGGGCTCAGAGACCCAGTACTTC.

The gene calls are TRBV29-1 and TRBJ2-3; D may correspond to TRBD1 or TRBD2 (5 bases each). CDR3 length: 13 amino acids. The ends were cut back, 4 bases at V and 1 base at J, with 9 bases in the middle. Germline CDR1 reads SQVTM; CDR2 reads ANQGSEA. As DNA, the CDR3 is TGCAGCGTTGTTCCGGGGCGCACAGATACGCAGTATTTT. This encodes CSVVPGRTDTQYF.